The sequence of this TCR beta chain was determined in a study of radiotherapy plus CTLA-4 blockade in lung cancer. The protocol was immunoSEQ multiplex PCR, while the TCRdb copy is restricted to in-frame clones and leaves out a portion. The sample carries tens of thousands of clones, over 60% recorded once. Patients in the study, people with chemo-refractory metastatic non-small-cell lung cancer, received focal radiation plus ipilimumab CTLA-4 blockade. Trimming stripped 3 bases from V and 7 bases from J, with 15 bases between. Germline CDR1 KGHSH, CDR2 LQKENI. CDR3 length: 14 amino acids. Specimen: peripheral blood, collected from a patient treated with radiotherapy plus ipilimumab. The chain has TRBV18 and TRBJ1-2; unclear D gene. The source is a human donor with non-small cell lung cancer who had stable disease on radiotherapy plus ipilimumab. The CDR3 nucleotides are TGTGCCAGCTCACCCAAGGAGGGTTTAGGTGGCTACACCTTC. Its translation is CASSPKEGLGGYTF.